This is a list of T cell receptor beta chains from one sample in a study of shared clonotypes between healthy human individuals. Some clones are missing from TCRdb's copy, which holds only in-frame ones; the method was immunoSEQ multiplex PCR. The data show roughly 2.1 million clones, approximately 94% seen once. Sequences were obtained from naive CD8+ T cells from PBMCs. Receptors originate from a man younger than 35 in good health. Some clones in this sample may be carry-over from other donors' samples. CDR3s include the opening cysteine and the closing phenylalanine or tryptophan. A D gene is named only where the DNA matches it firmly. The size field is filled for only some rows; it gives once, few, many or a size class.

V gene	clone size	D gene	J gene	CDR3 DNA	CDR3 protein
TRBV9	.	.	TRBJ2-2	TGTGCCAGCACCCTAGGGAACACCGGGGAGCTGTTTTTT	CASTLGNTGELFF
TRBV5-8	once	.	TRBJ1-5	TGTGCCAGCAGCTCGGGAGGAAAAGGCGACTATAGCAATCAGCCCCAGCATTTT	CASSSGGKGDYSNQPQHF
TRBV28	.	.	TRBJ2-2	TGTGCTTCCCTCAACACCGGGGAGCTGTTTTTT	CASLNTGELFF
TRBV7-2	.	.	TRBJ2-7	TGTGCCAGCAGCCTTGACGGGGGACTCTCCTACGAGCAGTACTTC	CASSLDGGLSYEQYF
TRBV9	.	.	TRBJ2-2	TGTGCCAGCAGCGTTGGGACTGCCGGGGAGCTGTTTTTT	CASSVGTAGELFF
TRBV11-1	.	.	TRBJ2-7	TGTGCCAGCAGGCAGCTTGGGGCTTACGAGCAGTACTTC	CASRQLGAYEQYF
TRBV30	.	.	TRBJ2-7	TGTGCCTGGAGCCAGGGTGGGAACGAGCAGTACTTC	CAWSQGGNEQYF
TRBV7-8	once	TRBD1	TRBJ2-7	TGTGCCAGCAGCTCTCCGGGACAGGGGGAACGCGAGCAGTACTTC	CASSSPGQGEREQYF
TRBV6-5	.	.	TRBJ1-5	TGTGCCAGCAGTTACAGGGTGGGGGATCAGCCCCAGCATTTT	CASSYRVGDQPQHF
TRBV29-1	.	.	TRBJ2-5	TGCAGCGTTGAAGATCAGGACCGGGAGACCCAGTACTTC	CSVEDQDRETQYF
TRBV4-1	.	.	TRBJ2-1	TGCGCCAGCAGCCCGAGCTACGGTTCCTACAATGAGCAGTTCTTC	CASSPSYGSYNEQFF
TRBV19	.	.	TRBJ2-2	TGTGCCATCGCTATGGGATCGAACACCGGGGAGCTGTTTTTT	CAIAMGSNTGELFF
TRBV28	.	.	TRBJ1-4	TGTGCCAGCAGTTTTGGGGGGGAATTAACTAATGAAAAACTGTTTTTT	CASSFGGELTNEKLFF
TRBV6-6	.	TRBD1	TRBJ1-2	TGTGCCAGCAGTTACAGTCCCGGGACAGGGTTGGGCACCTTC	CASSYSPGTGLGTF
TRBV7-9	.	.	TRBJ2-7	TGTGCCAGCAGCTTAGTCGGGGCCACCTACGAGCAGTACTTC	CASSLVGATYEQYF
TRBV28	few	.	TRBJ1-1	TGTGCCAGCAGTTTTCTGGGGGTGAACACTGAAGCTTTCTTT	CASSFLGVNTEAFF
TRBV5-4	.	TRBD1	TRBJ1-1	TGTGCCAGCAGCGCAGGGGGAGGTGAAGCTTTCTTT	CASSAGGGEAFF
TRBV30	once	.	TRBJ2-7	TGTGCCTGGAGTGTAGGGGGAATGTCCTACGAGCAGTACTTC	CAWSVGGMSYEQYF
TRBV1	.	.	TRBJ2-1	TGCACCAGCAGCCAAAAGCCTTTCCAGCGCCCTTCCTACAATGAGCAGTTCTTC	CTSSQKPFQRPSYNEQFF
TRBV7-3	.	.	TRBJ1-2	TGTGCCAGCAGCTTTCTAGGGGACTATGGCTACACCTTC	CASSFLGDYGYTF
TRBV9	.	TRBD1	TRBJ2-6	TGTGCCAGCAGCGTAGGGACAGGGTCTTCTGGGGCCAACGTCCTGACTTTC	CASSVGTGSSGANVLTF
TRBV7-9	.	.	TRBJ2-7	TGTGCCAGCAGCCATGATGCGGGCCTTTACGAGCAGTACTTC	CASSHDAGLYEQYF
TRBV27	.	.	TRBJ2-7	TGTGCCAGCAGTTTAGGGGGAACCACCTACGAGCAGTACTTC	CASSLGGTTYEQYF
TRBV30	.	TRBD2	TRBJ2-1	TGTGCCTCCGTAAGCGGGAGGGTTTACAATGAGCAGTTCTTC	CASVSGRVYNEQFF
TRBV19	.	.	TRBJ2-7	TGTGCCAGTAGTATAGGTTCCAGCTACGAGCAGTACTTC	CASSIGSSYEQYF
TRBV5-4	.	.	TRBJ1-1	TGTGCCAGCAGCTTGGGTCGGGCAGGGGTGAACACTGAAGCTTTCTTT	CASSLGRAGVNTEAFF
TRBV27	.	.	TRBJ1-1	TGTGCCAGCAGTTTAAGGGTGGAGACTGAAGCTTTCTTT	CASSLRVETEAFF
TRBV28	.	.	TRBJ1-1	TGTGCCAGCAGTTTTCGCGGATTCCGGACTGAAGCTTTCTTT	CASSFRGFRTEAFF
TRBV4-3	.	.	TRBJ1-2	TGCGCCAGCAGCCAAGAACGACACGGGTTCTTGGACTATGGCTACACCTTC	CASSQERHGFLDYGYTF
TRBV9	once	.	TRBJ2-2	TGTGCCAGCAGCGTAGAGGTGACTTACGCCGGGGAGCTGTTTTTT	CASSVEVTYAGELFF
TRBV5-6	.	TRBD1	TRBJ1-6	TGTGCCAGCAGCCAGGGACAGTACTGGGAACCCCTCCACTTT	CASSQGQYWEPLHF
TRBV7-3	few	TRBD1	TRBJ1-1	TGTGCCAGCAGCTCGAACACAGGGGAGATGGCTTTCTTT	CASSSNTGEMAFF
TRBV7-3	.	.	TRBJ2-1	TGTGCCAGCAGCCTGAGGGGAAAGGCCAATGAGCAGTTCTTC	CASSLRGKANEQFF
TRBV5-1	.	TRBD1	TRBJ2-5	TGCGCCAGCAGCCCCTCTCGGACAGGGGAGGAGACCCAGTACTTC	CASSPSRTGEETQYF
TRBV5-1	.	.	TRBJ2-1	TGCGCCAGCAGCTTGGTCTCAGGATCCTACGTAGACAATGAGCAGTTCTTC	CASSLVSGSYVDNEQFF
TRBV14	.	.	TRBJ2-3	TGTGCCAGCAGCCCGGCAGGGTCAGATACGCAGTATTTT	CASSPAGSDTQYF
TRBV2	.	TRBD2	TRBJ2-7	TGTGCCAGCGGGGTAGGTAGCGGGAGGGCCAGCTCCTACGAGCAGTACTTC	CASGVGSGRASSYEQYF